These 31 T cell receptor beta chains originate from one sample sequenced in a study of blood T cell repertoires in COVID-19. Generated by immunoSEQ multiplex PCR, the TCRdb table keeps only in-frame clones and is missing some. Of some 270,000 clones in the sample, approximately 85% were seen once. Sequencing was carried out using peripheral blood. Receptor source: a human donor with COVID-19, enrolled during active disease. The donor label of this sample is uncertain.

This chain uses TRBV6-5 with TRBJ1-3, with TRBD1 matching 7 bases. Per germline, CDR1 MNHEY and CDR2 SVGAGI. Trimming removed 10 bases from V and 2 bases from J; junction bases left unmatched: 5. The CDR3 consists of 13 residues. The CDR3 loop reads CATQGTAGNTIYF. CDR3 sequence (DNA): TGTGCCACCCAGGGGACAGCTGGAAACACCATATATTTT.

This chain links TRBV5-1 with TRBJ2-5; 14 positions match TRBD2. Germline V lookup: CDR1 SGHRS, CDR2 YFSETQ. The V segment lost 4 bases and the J segment 2 bases; nucleotides outside the gene matches: 7. This CDR3 has 17 amino acids. In DNA, the CDR3 is TGCGCCAGCAGCGGCGGGACTAGCGGGAGTTATCAAGAGACCCAGTACTTC. It is translated as CASSGGTSGSYQETQYF.

The chain recombines TRBV7-9 with TRBJ2-7; 14 bases agree with TRBD2. The CDR3 has 17 residues. Germline CDR1 and CDR2: SEHNR and FQNEAQ (reference sequence). Germline trimming cut 5 bases from V and 7 bases from J; bases unmatched to any gene: 13. CDR3 protein: CASSQGLAGGLSGEQYF. DNA for the CDR3: TGTGCCAGCAGCCAAGGACTAGCGGGAGGTTTGTCGGGAGAGCAGTACTTC.

The chain joins TRBV7-9 to TRBJ2-1; 8 bases align to TRBD2. With V trimmed by 2 bases and J by 6 bases, 6 bases remained unmatched. Germline-derived CDR1 and CDR2 are SEHNR and FQNEAQ (reference sequence). This CDR3 is 15 amino acids long. This CDR3 reads CASSLTSGRGNEQFF. The CDR3 DNA sequence: TGTGCCAGCAGCTTAACAAGCGGGAGAGGCAATGAGCAGTTCTTC.

This clone was recorded once. The chain combines TRBV2 with TRBJ2-2; tentatively, D is TRBD2 (6 bases). Trimming shortened V by 0 bases and J by 7 bases, and 12 bases separated the two germline ends. The CDR3 runs 15 residues. Germline-derived CDR1 and CDR2 are SNHLY and FYNNEI. CDR3 loop: CASSEAVGGNGELFF. DNA of the CDR3: TGTGCCAGCAGTGAAGCGGTGGGCGGGAACGGGGAGCTGTTTTTT. Complete variable domain (other parts from reference TRBV2 and TRBJ2-2): EPEVTQTPSHQVTQMGQEVILRCVPISNHLYFYWYRQILGQKVEFLVSFYNNEISEKSEIFDDQFSVERPDGSNFTLKIRSTKLEDSAMYFCASSEAVGGNGELFFGEGSRLTVL.

The chain is built from TRBV24-1 and TRBJ1-2; TRBD1 is a possible D gene (6 bases). The CDR3 contains 13 residues. V was pared by 2 bases and J by 6 bases, with 9 bases between. The germline V gene has CDR1 KGHDR and CDR2 SFDVKD. DNA of the CDR3: TGTGCCACCAGTGATTATGGGGGCGATGGCTACACCTTC. Translating gives CATSDYGGDGYTF.

The rearrangement joins TRBV19 to TRBJ2-3; 15 bases line up with TRBD2. With V trimmed by 4 bases and J by 6 bases, 5 bases remained unmatched. CDR1 is LNHDA and CDR2 is SQIVND in the germline V gene (reference sequence). There are 16 residues in the CDR3. The CDR3 here is CASSTGLAGGYDTQYF. The CDR3 bases are TGTGCCAGTAGTACCGGACTAGCGGGAGGGTACGATACGCAGTATTTT.

This clone is a singleton in its sample. The J gene is TRBJ1-2, the V gene TRBV27; 8 bases are shared with TRBD1. J was trimmed by 8 bases and V by 3 bases; bases with no gene match: 5. The germline CDR1 and CDR2 sequences are MNHEY and SMNVEV (reference sequence). This CDR3 comprises 13 residues. The DNA of the CDR3 is TGTGCCAGCAGTTTCACGACAGGGGTAGGCTACACCTTC. It translates to CASSFTTGVGYTF.

The chain carries TRBV19 and TRBJ2-7; 7 bases agree with TRBD1. The CDR3 runs 15 residues. V was clipped by 5 bases and J by 1 base; unmatched bases: 8. Per germline, CDR1 LNHDA and CDR2 SQIVND (reference sequence). CDR3: CASSPLDRASYEQYF. The CDR3 DNA is TGTGCCAGTAGTCCCCTTGACAGGGCATCCTACGAGCAGTACTTC.

The chain has TRBV9 and TRBJ2-1; 12 bases agree with TRBD2. Germline-derived CDR1 and CDR2 are SGDLS and YYNGEE. V was clipped by 3 bases and J by 7 bases; unmatched bases: 8. The CDR3 extends over 16 amino acids. The CDR3 loop is CASSALAGGPGNEQFF. Written as DNA, the CDR3 is TGTGCCAGCAGCGCCCTAGCGGGAGGGCCGGGGAATGAGCAGTTCTTC.

The chain employs TRBV3-1 (or the pseudogene TRBV3-2) and TRBJ2-5; 10 nucleotides line up with TRBD1. The CDR3 contains 14 residues. The germline gives CDR1 LGHDT, CDR2 YNNKEL (reference sequence). J gave up 5 bases and V 1 base, and 1 base lay outside the gene matches. CDR3 nucleotide sequence: TGTGCCAGCAGCCAAGGGACAGGGGGGGAGACCCAGTACTTC. The encoded protein is CASSQGTGGETQYF.

The rearrangement links TRBV9 to TRBJ2-2; 8 bases align to TRBD2. CDR3 length: 16 residues. Germline lookup yields CDR1 SGDLS and CDR2 YYNGEE. With 5 bases clipped from V and 6 bases from J, the junction kept 12 bases outside the gene matches. CDR3 sequence reads: CASSKSGRAGAGELFF. The CDR3 DNA follows: TGTGCCAGCAGTAAGAGCGGGAGAGCCGGGGCCGGGGAGCTGTTTTTT.

In this sample, this clone turned up a few times. This sequence joins TRBV19 and TRBJ2-7, with 7 bases lining up with TRBD2. There are 16 residues in the CDR3. Germline CDR1 is LNHDA and CDR2 is SQIVND (reference sequence). With 2 bases clipped from V and 5 bases from J, the junction kept 12 bases outside the gene matches. The CDR3: CASSINGGGGMDEQYF. The CDR3 DNA reads TGTGCCAGTAGTATAAATGGTGGCGGGGGAATGGACGAGCAGTACTTC.

This chain uses TRBV14 with TRBJ2-1; 8 nucleotides align to TRBD1. The CDR3 sequence is 18 residues long. V was clipped by 0 bases and J by 8 bases; unmatched bases: 15. Germline lookup yields CDR1 SGHDN and CDR2 FVKESK. Here the CDR3 DNA reads TGTGCCAGCAGCCAAGAACCAATTGCAGGGGGCCGTCGCGATGAGCAGTTCTTC. It is translated as CASSQEPIAGGRRDEQFF. The entire variable domain, with the rest obtained from reference TRBV14 and TRBJ2-1, is as follows: EAGVTQFPSHSVIEKGQTVTLRCDPISGHDNLYWYRRVMGKEIKFLLHFVKESKQDESGMPNNRFLAERTGGTYSTLKVQPAELEDSGVYFCASSQEPIAGGRRDEQFFGPGTRLTVL.

This chain connects TRBV7-9 to TRBJ1-1; D perhaps matches TRBD1 (6 bases). The CDR3 has 15 residues. Germline V CDR1 and CDR2: SEHNR, FQNEAQ (reference sequence). Deletions cut 5 bases from V and 1 base from J, with 14 bases between. The CDR3 sequence: CASSKQGRGNTEAFF. CDR3 coding DNA: TGTGCCAGCAGCAAACAGGGAAGGGGGAACACTGAAGCTTTCTTT.

The V and J genes are TRBV2 and TRBJ2-6; D is unclear. V lost 8 bases and J lost 5, with 16 bases in between. CDR1 is SNHLY, CDR2 FYNNEI, per germline. CDR3 length: 15 amino acids. The CDR3 is CASRFDRSRANVLTF. CDR3 coding DNA: TGTGCCAGCCGGTTCGACCGGAGCAGGGCCAACGTCCTGACTTTC.

The chain has TRBV5-1 and TRBJ2-6; 9 bases are a match to TRBD1. This CDR3 contains 17 residues. In germline, CDR1 is SGHRS, CDR2 YFSETQ. V trimming: 6 bases; J trimming: 1 base; junction bases outside the gene matches: 8. This CDR3 reads CASMGDRGMSGANVLTF. In DNA, the CDR3 is TGCGCCAGCATGGGAGACAGGGGGATGTCTGGGGCCAACGTCCTGACTTTC.

This clone has a handful of counts. The chain uses TRBV10-3 and TRBJ2-7; 9 nucleotides line up with TRBD2. The CDR3 runs to 15 residues. The junction had 4 bases not matched to a gene; V was cut back by 4 bases and J by 0 bases. In germline, CDR1 is ENHRY, CDR2 SYGVKD. CDR3 sequence (DNA): TGTGCCATCAGTGGCCAACTAGCGGGCTCCTACGAGCAGTACTTC. It translates to CAISGQLAGSYEQYF.

The genes are TRBV20-1 and TRBJ1-1, with D possibly TRBD1 on 6 matching bases. V lost 3 bases and J 1 base, leaving 12 bases between the germline ends. The CDR3 runs 14 residues. Germline loops: CDR1 DFQATT, CDR2 SNEGSKA (reference sequence). The CDR3 sequence is CSASRQGWNTEAFF. The CDR3 DNA sequence: TGCAGTGCTAGTCGGCAGGGGTGGAACACTGAAGCTTTCTTT.

This chain uses TRBV29-1 with TRBJ2-4; D is perhaps TRBD2 (5 bases). The CDR3 is 13 amino acids. Trimming took off 3 bases at V and 0 bases at J, with 6 bases between the two ends. Germline CDR1 SQVTM, CDR2 ANQGSEA. CDR3 sequence (DNA): TGCAGCGTTGACCGGGAAGCCAAAAACATTCAGTACTTC. It translates to CSVDREAKNIQYF.

This rearrangement joins TRBV28 to TRBJ2-3, with 13 bases that match TRBD2. J lost 2 bases, V lost 4 bases, and 3 bases had no gene match. CDR1 and CDR2 (germline): MDHEN, SYDVKM. This CDR3 contains 16 residues. The CDR3 sequence is CASSWGLAGYTDTQYF. CDR3 nucleotides: TGTGCCAGCAGTTGGGGACTAGCGGGATACACAGATACGCAGTATTTT.

The chain has TRBV5-6 and TRBJ1-4, with D possibly matching TRBD1 (5 bases). Trimming cost V 4 bases and J 7 bases, with 20 bases left between them. The CDR3 runs 16 residues. Germline lookup yields CDR1 SGHDT and CDR2 YYEEEE. This CDR3 is CASSAGTLTGGEKLFF. In DNA form, the CDR3 reads TGTGCCAGCAGCGCGGGGACCCTCACCGGAGGTGAAAAACTGTTTTTT.

The genes are TRBV6-6 and TRBJ2-7, with a possible D match to TRBD2 (5 bases). The V gene's germline CDR1 is MNHNY and CDR2 SVGAGI (reference sequence). Trimming removed 2 bases at V and 5 bases at J, with 10 bases between. The CDR3 covers 13 residues. The CDR3 protein is CASSYRETDEQYF. CDR3 in DNA: TGTGCCAGCAGTTACAGGGAGACGGACGAGCAGTACTTC.

This clone is a singleton in its sample. The chain joins TRBV12-3 or TRBV12-4 to TRBJ1-2, with a tentative D call TRBD1 (5 bases). The CDR3 length is 13 residues. V was shortened by 7 bases and J by 3 bases, with 12 bases between the two germline ends. CDR3: CASMSDSHYGYTF. CDR3 nucleotides: TGTGCCAGCATGAGCGACAGCCACTATGGCTACACCTTC.

This clone was observed once. The chain links TRBV7-9 to TRBJ1-2; D is uncertain. The CDR3 covers 12 residues. Germline CDR1 is SEHNR and CDR2 is FQNEAQ (reference sequence). V was shortened by 1 base and J by 6 bases, with 6 bases between the two germline ends. The CDR3 region has the DNA TGTGCCAGCAGCTTAGAATCGGATGGCTACACCTTC. Translation gives CASSLESDGYTF.

The chain employs TRBV7-2 and TRBJ2-5; TRBD2 matches at 7 bases. CDR1 and CDR2 (germline): SGHTA, FQGNSA. This CDR3 is built from 16 residues. V lost 1 base and J lost 3; bases outside the gene matches: 8. CDR3 DNA sequence: TGTGCCAGCAGCTTAGGTTACAGGAGCGGGAAAGAGACCCAGTACTTC. Protein sequence: CASSLGYRSGKETQYF.

A word on this clone: This sample also contains other DNA sequences that code for the same CDR3. This chain links TRBV7-9 with TRBJ1-5; tentative D call: TRBD1 (5 bases). CDR3 length: 14 residues. The V end lost 0 bases, the J end lost 2 bases, and 5 bases lay between the germline ends. Germline loops: CDR1 SEHNR, CDR2 FQNEAQ (reference sequence). The CDR3 sequence: CASSLAGGNQPQHF. CDR3 DNA: TGTGCCAGCAGCTTAGCAGGGGGCAATCAGCCCCAGCATTTT. Together with reference TRBV7-9 and TRBJ1-5, the CDR3 gives the full variable domain: DTGVSQNPRHKITKRGQNVTFRCDPISEHNRLYWYRQTLGQGPEFLTYFQNEAQLEKSRLLSDRFSAERPKGSFSTLEIQRTEQGDSAMYLCASSLAGGNQPQHFGDGTRLSIL.

The CDR3 sequence: CASSVANRTVRASGRLRTQNEQFF. The CDR3 coding sequence is TGTGCCAGCAGCGTAGCAAACCGCACCGTTCGGGCTAGCGGGAGACTTCGGACACAGAATGAGCAGTTCTTC. V is TRBV9 and J is TRBJ2-1, with 10 nucleotides matching TRBD2. The CDR3 extends over 24 amino acids. V was pared by 0 bases and J by 7 bases, with 31 bases of the junction left unmatched. Germline CDR1 and CDR2: SGDLS and YYNGEE.

The chain uses TRBV28 and TRBJ1-2, with 7 bases aligning to TRBD1. V gave up 7 bases and J gave up 2 bases; unmatched junction bases: 4. The CDR3 loop spans 13 amino acids. Germline-derived CDR1 and CDR2 are MDHEN and SYDVKM. The CDR3 DNA reads as TGTGCCAGCACATCACAGGGGAACTATGGCTACACCTTC. This encodes CASTSQGNYGYTF.

The gene calls are TRBV3-1 (or the pseudogene TRBV3-2) and TRBJ2-3; TRBD2 aligns across 7 bases. After removal of 0 bases from V and 4 bases from J, the junction contained 13 bases not matched to a gene. Germline CDR1 reads LGHDT; CDR2 reads YNNKEL (reference sequence). This CDR3 region has 18 residues. CDR3 in DNA: TGTGCCAGCAGCCAAGATTGGGGCGTGGCGGGAGCTCCAGATACGCAGTATTTT. It yields the protein CASSQDWGVAGAPDTQYF.

This clone was recorded a few times. Other DNA sequences within the sample encode an identical CDR3. The chain couples TRBV27 to TRBJ1-1, with D possibly TRBD1 on 6 matching bases. Germline V gene data show CDR1 as MNHEY and CDR2 as SMNVEV (reference sequence). There are 12 residues in the CDR3. Trimming shortened V by 4 bases and J by 5 bases, and 8 bases separated the two germline ends. CDR3 region: CASSSRGTEAFF. Written as DNA, the CDR3 is TGTGCCAGCAGTTCCAGGGGAACTGAAGCTTTCTTT.